These 32 T cell receptor beta chains were all obtained from the same sample, sequenced in a study of CD4 T cells in relation to SARS-CoV-2 and coronaviruses. Unexposed donor CD4+ T cells date from 2011-2018, before the COVID-19 pandemic. The table came from immunoSEQ multiplex PCR; TCRdb's copy has only in-frame clones and leaves some out. The sample lists 65,000 or so clones, over 70% occurring once. Source material: memory CD4+ T cells from PBMCs. Receptors originate from a human donor in good health.

The chain is built from TRBV12-3 or TRBV12-4 and TRBJ1-2; the match to TRBD1 covers 7 bases. The CDR3 is 13 amino acids. With 6 bases clipped from V and 3 bases from J, the junction kept 4 bases outside the gene matches. CDR3 region: CASSGTGDYGYTF. In nucleotides, the CDR3 is TGTGCCAGCAGCGGTACAGGGGACTATGGCTACACCTTC.

The chain employs TRBV10-3 and TRBJ1-1; TRBD1 matches 7 bases. CDR1 is ENHRY and CDR2 is SYGVKD in the germline V gene. Unmatched junction bases numbered 15, after V lost 4 bases and J lost 4 bases. The CDR3 consists of 17 residues. CDR3 amino acids: CAISGTGANPTGTEAFF. The CDR3 DNA sequence: TGTGCCATCAGTGGTACAGGGGCTAACCCCACGGGCACTGAAGCTTTCTTT.

The rearrangement links TRBV6-6 to TRBJ2-3; 11 bases are a match to TRBD1. Germline loops: CDR1 MNHNY, CDR2 SVGAGI (reference sequence). The CDR3 is made up of 14 amino acids. The V and J ends lost 7 bases and 1 base, in that order; junction bases with no gene match: 1. CDR3 in amino acids: CASTDRGRTDTQYF. CDR3 nucleotide sequence: TGTGCCAGCACGGACAGGGGGCGCACAGATACGCAGTATTTT.

The rearrangement uses TRBV5-6 and TRBJ2-3, with 7 positions matching TRBD1. V lost 6 bases, J lost 0 bases, and 4 bases stayed unmatched. Germline CDR1 and CDR2: SGHDT and YYEEEE. The CDR3 is made up of 14 amino acids. CDR3 nucleotides: TGTGCCAGCAAACGACAGGGCAGCACAGATACGCAGTATTTT. Translated, it gives CASKRQGSTDTQYF.

The gene calls are TRBV5-6 and TRBJ2-1, with 9 positions matching TRBD2. Per the germline V gene, CDR1 is SGHDT and CDR2 is YYEEEE. This CDR3 is 17 amino acids long. V was clipped by 4 bases and J by 0 bases; unmatched bases: 8. The CDR3 reads CASSTPKAGGSYNEQFF. The CDR3 DNA sequence: TGTGCCAGCAGCACCCCCAAAGCGGGAGGCTCCTACAATGAGCAGTTCTTC.

The chain employs TRBV27 and TRBJ2-1, with 12 bases lining up with TRBD2. The CDR3 covers 16 residues. With 3 bases clipped from V and 2 bases from J, the junction kept 2 bases outside the gene matches. Looked up from germline, CDR1 is MNHEY and CDR2 is SMNVEV (reference sequence). The CDR3 loop reads CASSFTSGRPYNEQFF. Written as DNA, the CDR3 is TGTGCCAGCAGTTTCACTAGCGGGAGGCCCTACAATGAGCAGTTCTTC.

V is TRBV30 and J is TRBJ1-4; no definite D call. CDR1 GTSNPN and CDR2 SVGIG come from the germline V gene (reference sequence). The CDR3 has 12 amino acids. Between the trimmed V and J ends, which lost 2 bases and 9 bases, there was a span of 10 bases. Here the CDR3 DNA reads TGTGCCTGGAGTTCGATAGGGAAAAAACTGTTTTTT. Translated: CAWSSIGKKLFF.

The chain couples TRBV27 to TRBJ1-1; D might be TRBD1 (5 bases). The CDR3 has 10 amino acids. V gave up 8 bases and J gave up 8 bases, with 9 bases separating them. Germline values: CDR1 MNHEY, CDR2 SMNVEV (reference sequence). CDR3 sequence (DNA): TGTGCCAGCGGACAAACGGAAGCTTTCTTT. Translation gives CASGQTEAFF.

The V gene is TRBV27, the J gene TRBJ2-4; 9 bases line up with TRBD1. Germline values: CDR1 MNHEY, CDR2 SMNVEV (reference sequence). The ends lost 5 bases at V and 3 bases at J; junction bases unmatched: 11. The CDR3 extends over 17 amino acids. This chain's CDR3 is CASSPPPGQGHKNIQYF. As DNA, the CDR3 is TGTGCCAGCAGTCCGCCCCCGGGACAGGGTCACAAAAACATTCAGTACTTC.

The V and J genes are TRBV7-3 and TRBJ2-1; 16 nucleotides line up with TRBD2. Germline V gives CDR1 SGHTA, CDR2 FQGTGA. There are 17 residues in the CDR3. J was trimmed by 8 bases and V by 5 bases; bases with no gene match: 9. The CDR3 region has the DNA TGTGCCAGCAGCCTAGGGACTAGCGGGAGGGCCTCGGATGAGCAGTTCTTC. The encoded protein is CASSLGTSGRASDEQFF.

The genes are TRBV29-1 and TRBJ1-2, with TRBD1 identical over 9 bases. V lost 7 bases to trimming and J lost 5 bases; unmatched junction nucleotides: 2. This CDR3 comprises 11 residues. Germline V gives CDR1 SQVTM, CDR2 ANQGSEA. In DNA, the CDR3 is TGCAGCGCCGGGACAGGGTATGGCTACACCTTC. Its translation is CSAGTGYGYTF. The full variable domain, with the rest looked up from reference TRBV29-1 and TRBJ1-2, is SAVISQKPSRDICQRGTSLTIQCQVDSQVTMMFWYRQQPGQSLTLIATANQGSEATYESGFVIDKFPISRPNLTFSTLTVSNMSPEDSSIYLCSAGTGYGYTFGSGTRLTVV.

V usage is TRBV29-1 and J usage is TRBJ2-1; D may be TRBD2 (6 bases). CDR1 is SQVTM, CDR2 ANQGSEA, per germline. The CDR3 sequence is 11 residues long. V was shortened by 4 bases and J by 9 bases, with 10 bases between the two germline ends. DNA for the CDR3: TGCAGCGTTGCGGGAGTGGGTGAGCAGTTCTTC. Translating it yields CSVAGVGEQFF.

V and J are TRBV5-1 and TRBJ2-7, with 7 bases matching TRBD2. The CDR3 spans 14 residues. V dropped 0 bases and J dropped 6; count of bases not matched to a gene: 6. The germline V gene has CDR1 SGHRS and CDR2 YFSETQ. CDR3 sequence reads: CASSLVGGFGEQYF. CDR3 coding DNA: TGCGCCAGCAGCTTGGTGGGAGGGTTCGGCGAGCAGTACTTC.

The gene calls are TRBV27 and TRBJ1-5; possibly TRBD1 for D (6 bases). The CDR3 covers 14 residues. V was shortened by 2 bases and J by 5 bases, with 10 bases between the two germline ends. Germline assignment: CDR1 MNHEY and CDR2 SMNVEV (reference sequence). Written as DNA, the CDR3 is TGTGCCAGCAGTTTAGGCAGGGGCGATCAGCCCCAGCATTTT. Translated, it gives CASSLGRGDQPQHF.

The V call is TRBV15, the J call TRBJ2-5; no reliable D call. Germline CDR1 reads LNHNV; CDR2 reads YYDKDF (reference sequence). The germline V and J ends were trimmed by 1 base and 0 bases, with 3 bases remaining between them. This CDR3 comprises 13 residues. CDR3 coding DNA: TGTGCCACCAGCAGAGGCTACCAAGAGACCCAGTACTTC. Residues: CATSRGYQETQYF.

The CDR3 sequence is CSATYGSEQYF. CDR3 DNA: TGCAGTGCCACCTACGGATCCGAGCAGTACTTC. The chain recombines TRBV20-1 with TRBJ2-7; D is undetermined. V shed 6 bases and J shed 6 bases, with 12 bases lying between them. The CDR3 is 11 residues long. Germline values: CDR1 DFQATT, CDR2 SNEGSKA (reference sequence).

The chain uses TRBV7-3 and TRBJ2-1, with D perhaps given as TRBD1 or TRBD2 (5 bases each). The V and J ends lost 5 bases and 8 bases respectively, with 16 bases between them. This CDR3 is 14 amino acids long. The germline CDR1 and CDR2 sequences are SGHTA and FQGTGA. The CDR3 DNA is TGTGCCAGCAGCCTGTCTGGGGGTATCGATGAGCAGTTCTTC. Its translation is CASSLSGGIDEQFF.

The V and J genes are TRBV3-1 (or the pseudogene TRBV3-2) and TRBJ2-3; no clear D gene. Germline CDR1 LGHDT, CDR2 YNNKEL (reference sequence). The CDR3 totals 13 residues. Deletions cut 4 bases from V and 1 base from J, with 6 bases between. CDR3 DNA: TGTGCCAGCAGCCGAGGCGGCACAGATACGCAGTATTTT. It translates to CASSRGGTDTQYF.

V is TRBV5-1 and J is TRBJ2-5, with D unresolved. The CDR3 runs to 12 residues. Trimming pared 0 bases from V and 5 bases from J, leaving 5 bases between. In germline, CDR1 is SGHRS, CDR2 YFSETQ. CDR3 sequence: CASSLVRETQYF. The DNA of the CDR3 is TGCGCCAGCAGCTTGGTGCGTGAGACCCAGTACTTC.

The chain has TRBV6-5 and TRBJ2-1; D not certain. CDR1 is MNHEY and CDR2 is SVGAGI in the germline V gene. The CDR3 consists of 16 residues. V shed 4 bases and J shed 5 bases, with 18 bases lying between them. Written as DNA, the CDR3 is TGTGCCAGCAGTTCCCTCTCGGTGGATAGTCACAATGAGCAGTTCTTC. Its translation is CASSSLSVDSHNEQFF.

V usage is TRBV28 and J usage is TRBJ2-1, with a tentative D call TRBD2 (7 bases). Germline V CDR1 and CDR2: MDHEN, SYDVKM. Trimming pared 5 bases from V and 6 bases from J, leaving 17 bases between. The CDR3 spans 15 residues. CDR3 nucleotides: TGTGCCAGCAGTGGGGGGCTAGCGGAGTCCAATGAGCAGTTCTTC. Amino acid sequence: CASSGGLAESNEQFF.

This chain links TRBV3-1 (or the pseudogene TRBV3-2) with TRBJ1-2; 11 bases line up with TRBD1. Unmatched junction bases numbered 2, after V lost 1 base and J lost 4 bases. Germline V gives CDR1 LGHDT, CDR2 YNNKEL (reference sequence). The CDR3 is made up of 15 amino acids. CDR3 protein: CASSQGTGGPYGYTF. CDR3 nucleotide sequence: TGTGCCAGCAGCCAAGGGACAGGGGGCCCCTATGGCTACACCTTC.

V is TRBV6-5 and J is TRBJ2-2; tentatively, D is TRBD1 (6 bases). The CDR3 consists of 11 residues. Per germline, CDR1 MNHEY and CDR2 SVGAGI. V was cut by 11 bases and J by 4 bases, with 8 bases left in between. The CDR3 nucleotides read TGTGCCGGACAGTCCACCGGGGAGCTGTTTTTT. Translation gives CAGQSTGELFF.

The chain has TRBV18 and TRBJ1-1; the match to TRBD1 covers 7 bases. The CDR3 is 15 residues long. With 4 bases clipped from V and 5 bases from J, the junction kept 10 bases outside the gene matches. CDR1 and CDR2 (germline): KGHSH, LQKENI. This chain's CDR3 is CASSQTGAGETEAFF. CDR3 DNA: TGTGCCAGCTCACAAACAGGGGCGGGCGAAACTGAAGCTTTCTTT.

The chain couples TRBV19 to TRBJ1-6; no reliable D call. V lost 7 bases to trimming and J lost 9 bases, with 16 bases between them. This CDR3 has 14 residues. From germline, CDR1 is LNHDA and CDR2 SQIVND (reference sequence). The CDR3: CASTPTNHGSPLHF. CDR3 DNA: TGTGCCAGTACCCCCACAAATCACGGTTCACCCCTCCACTTT.

This chain joins TRBV5-1 and TRBJ2-5; 11 positions match TRBD2. The J segment lost 5 bases and the V segment lost 0 bases, leaving 6 bases of the junction unmatched. The CDR3 totals 16 residues. The germline gives CDR1 SGHRS, CDR2 YFSETQ. CDR3 in DNA: TGCGCCAGCAGCTTGGAGCCTAGCGGGAGGAGGGAGACCCAGTACTTC. It yields the protein CASSLEPSGRRETQYF.

J is TRBJ2-2 and V is TRBV3-1 (or the pseudogene TRBV3-2), with a possible D match to TRBD2 (6 bases). The V end lost 0 bases, the J end lost 1 base, and 6 bases lay between the germline ends. Germline CDR1 is LGHDT and CDR2 is YNNKEL (reference sequence). The CDR3 is made up of 15 amino acids. The CDR3 DNA is TGTGCCAGCAGCCAAGATAGCGGGAACACCGGGGAGCTGTTTTTT. This sequence encodes CASSQDSGNTGELFF.

V and J are TRBV5-1 and TRBJ2-7; no reliable D call. Germline CDR1 SGHRS, CDR2 YFSETQ. The V gene lost 0 bases and the J gene lost 0 bases, with 10 bases spanning the gap. CDR3 length: 15 amino acids. CDR3 nucleotide sequence: TGCGCCAGCAGCTTGGCTGGGGTAAACTCCTACGAGCAGTACTTC. Translating it yields CASSLAGVNSYEQYF.

V gene TRBV5-5 combines with J gene TRBJ2-3, with D unclear. CDR3 length: 13 amino acids. Deletions cut 2 bases from V and 2 bases from J, with 6 bases between. Germline V lookup: CDR1 SGHKS, CDR2 YYEKEE (reference sequence). The CDR3 nucleotides read TGTGCCAGCAGCTTTGGACCCACAGATACGCAGTATTTT. Translating gives CASSFGPTDTQYF.

The table lists this clone with a count of one. The rearrangement joins TRBV13 to TRBJ1-2, with TRBD1 matching 9 bases. The germline CDR1 and CDR2 sequences are PRHDT and FYEKMQ (reference sequence). This CDR3 has 18 residues. V shed 2 bases and J 7 bases; nucleotides not matched to a gene: 17. CDR3 loop: CASSLKGTGILYEAGYTF. In DNA, the CDR3 is TGTGCCAGCAGCTTAAAAGGGACAGGGATCCTCTATGAAGCTGGCTACACCTTC.

The V call is TRBV9, the J call TRBJ2-5, with a tentative D call TRBD1 (6 bases). This CDR3 spans 14 amino acids. The ends were cut back, 3 bases at V and 5 bases at J, with 14 bases in the middle. Germline V gene lookup returns CDR1 SGDLS and CDR2 YYNGEE. The CDR3 DNA reads as TGTGCCAGCAGCGCGGCCCAGGGGATGGAGACCCAGTACTTC. This translates into CASSAAQGMETQYF. Supplemented by reference TRBV9 and TRBJ2-5, the full variable domain reads DSGVTQTPKHLITATGQRVTLRCSPRSGDLSVYWYQQSLDQGLQFLIQYYNGEERAKGNILERFSAQQFPDLHSELNLSSLELGDSALYFCASSAAQGMETQYFGPGTRLLVL.

In the case of this clone: One end of the junction varies from germline; a read error may be responsible. The V call is TRBV7-7, the J call TRBJ2-1; a possible D gene is TRBD2 (6 bases). CDR3 length: 13 residues. The germline V gene has CDR1 SSHAT and CDR2 FNYEAQ (reference sequence). CDR3 sequence reads: CASSFGLFSEQFF. CDR3 DNA sequence: TGTGCTAGCAGTTTCGGACTATTCAGTGAGCAGTTCTTC.